One sample yielded the 30 T cell receptor beta chains listed below, sequenced in a study of blood T cell repertoires in COVID-19. Clones were sequenced by immunoSEQ multiplex PCR, and TCRdb holds only the in-frame ones, with some missing. The sample gives tens of thousands of clones, 80% of which show up once; approximately 47% is in the top ten. Sequenced sample: peripheral blood. These receptors all stem from a woman aged 70-85 years with acute or convalescent COVID-19.

The chain recombines TRBV5-1 with TRBJ2-5, with a weak D call TRBD1 (6 bases). There are 14 residues in the CDR3. Germline V gene lookup returns CDR1 SGHRS and CDR2 YFSETQ. The germline V and J ends were trimmed by 4 bases and 3 bases, with 13 bases remaining between them. This CDR3 is CASSPRGGKETQYF. For the CDR3, the DNA is TGCGCCAGCAGCCCCAGGGGTGGCAAAGAGACCCAGTACTTC.

This chain connects TRBV9 to TRBJ1-3, with TRBD1 matching 8 bases. The V segment lost 3 bases and the J segment 3 bases; nucleotides outside the gene matches: 5. The germline V gene encodes CDR1 SGDLS and CDR2 YYNGEE. The CDR3 is 15 residues long. CDR3 DNA: TGTGCCAGCAGCGGACGGACAGGGAATGGAAACACCATATATTTT. The encoded protein is CASSGRTGNGNTIYF.

This clone was counted a single time. In DNA, the CDR3 is TGTGCCAGCAGTTACCCGGCTAGCGGAGATACGCAGTATTTT. Its translation: CASSYPASGDTQYF. V usage is TRBV6-6 and J usage is TRBJ2-3, with 7 nucleotides matching TRBD2. V dropped 2 bases and J dropped 5; count of bases not matched to a gene: 4. This CDR3 is 14 amino acids long. Germline assignment: CDR1 MNHNY and CDR2 SVGAGI (reference sequence).

V usage is TRBV2 and J usage is TRBJ2-5; 12 bases are a match to TRBD1. J was trimmed by 6 bases and V by 2 bases; bases with no gene match: 4. Looked up from germline, CDR1 is SNHLY and CDR2 is FYNNEI. The CDR3 totals 15 residues. CDR3 protein: CASSEKGQGAKTQYF. CDR3 bases: TGTGCCAGCAGTGAAAAGGGACAGGGGGCGAAGACCCAGTACTTC.

The chain has TRBV29-1 and TRBJ2-1; D uncertain. V was shortened by 2 bases and J by 9 bases, with 14 bases between the two germline ends. The CDR3 length is 13 residues. Germline V gives CDR1 SQVTM, CDR2 ANQGSEA. CDR3 in amino acids: CSVELAQAGEQFF. The CDR3 nucleotides read TGCAGCGTTGAATTGGCGCAGGCCGGTGAGCAGTTCTTC.

The chain links TRBV29-1 to TRBJ2-7; 9 bases are shared with TRBD1. Trimming at V came to 5 bases and at J to 4 bases, leaving 9 bases not matched to a gene. CDR1 is SQVTM and CDR2 is ANQGSEA in the germline V gene. The CDR3 is made up of 14 amino acids. The CDR3 DNA sequence: TGCAGCGTTTACGCCGGGACAGGGCATTACGAGCAGTACTTC. Its protein product is CSVYAGTGHYEQYF.

The chain is built from TRBV2 and TRBJ2-2; a possible D gene is TRBD2 (5 bases). The CDR3 sequence is 16 residues long. Germline lookup yields CDR1 SNHLY and CDR2 FYNNEI. The V gene lost 7 bases and the J gene lost 3 bases, with 18 bases spanning the gap. The CDR3 is CASTERPLGDTGELFF. The CDR3 DNA sequence: TGTGCCAGCACTGAGCGGCCCTTAGGAGACACCGGGGAGCTGTTTTTT.

This chain uses TRBV7-3 with TRBJ2-7, with 10 positions matching TRBD1. Trimming took 2 bases from V and 9 from J; bases not matched to a gene: 10. Germline V lookup: CDR1 SGHTA, CDR2 FQGTGA. The CDR3 has 15 residues. The CDR3 bases are TGTGCCAGCAGCTTACGGGGGACAGGGGTTCTCGGGCAGTACTTC. Residues: CASSLRGTGVLGQYF.

The chain carries TRBV4-1 and TRBJ2-7, with a tentative D call TRBD2 (5 bases). V was pared by 1 base and J by 6 bases, with 10 bases between. The CDR3 runs 13 residues. Germline-derived CDR1 and CDR2 are MGHRA and YSYEKL. The chain's CDR3 is CASSQAGIREQYF. Here the CDR3 DNA reads TGCGCCAGCAGCCAAGCCGGGATCCGCGAGCAGTACTTC.

This clone was recorded only once. J is TRBJ2-5 and V is TRBV6-2 or TRBV6-3; TRBD1 aligns across 7 bases. Germline CDR1 is MNHEY and CDR2 is SVGEGT. V shed 3 bases, J shed 4 bases, and the junction held 5 bases outside the gene matches. The CDR3 is made up of 14 amino acids. In DNA, the CDR3 is TGTGCCAGCAGTTATTTGGACAGGAGAGAGACCCAGTACTTC. It translates to CASSYLDRRETQYF.

Comments on this clone: A junction end diverges from the germline sequence, so it may reflect a read error. The CDR3 protein is CASSKAPGVANEQFF. CDR3 sequence (DNA): TGTGCCAGCAGTAAAGCTCCCGGGGTGGCGAATGAGCAGTTCTTC. This rearrangement joins TRBV2 to TRBJ2-1, with D tentatively TRBD2 (5 bases). Germline loops: CDR1 SNHLY, CDR2 FYNNEI. The CDR3 has 15 amino acids.

J is TRBJ2-4 and V is TRBV28; D perhaps matches TRBD1 (5 bases). V lost 3 bases and J 0 bases, leaving 6 bases between the germline ends. CDR3 length: 14 residues. The V gene's germline CDR1 is MDHEN and CDR2 SYDVKM. The chain's CDR3 is CASSLDIAKNIQYF. Here the CDR3 DNA reads TGTGCCAGCAGTTTGGACATAGCCAAAAACATTCAGTACTTC.

This chain links TRBV27 with TRBJ2-3, with TRBD1 matching over 7 bases. The CDR3 is 14 amino acids. The ends lost 6 bases at V and 1 base at J; junction bases unmatched: 4. The V gene's germline CDR1 is MNHEY and CDR2 SMNVEV (reference sequence). This CDR3 reads CASSRTGGTDTQYF. The CDR3 DNA follows: TGTGCCAGCAGCCGTACAGGGGGCACAGATACGCAGTATTTT.

This clone occurred many times. V and J are TRBV20-1 and TRBJ1-1; D unresolved. This CDR3 has 12 residues. The V end lost 3 bases, the J end lost 5 bases, and 10 bases lay between the germline ends. Germline V lookup: CDR1 DFQATT, CDR2 SNEGSKA (reference sequence). The CDR3 sequence: CSASGGRTEAFF. The CDR3 DNA reads as TGCAGTGCTAGTGGAGGTAGGACTGAAGCTTTCTTT.

Relative to its sample, this clone is medium-sized. V usage is TRBV6-5 and J usage is TRBJ1-6; weak D call: TRBD1 (6 bases). CDR1 and CDR2 (germline): MNHEY, SVGAGI. The V end was cut by 5 bases, the J end by 9 bases, with 17 bases between. CDR3 length: 15 amino acids. In DNA, the CDR3 is TGTGCCAGCAGTCCCTCCCAGGGGCTTGGTTCACCCCTCCACTTT. Its protein product is CASSPSQGLGSPLHF.

The sample holds a few counts of this clone. This sequence joins TRBV3-1 (or the pseudogene TRBV3-2) and TRBJ2-1; TRBD2 matches 12 bases. The length of the CDR3 is 20 residues. Germline V CDR1 and CDR2: LGHDT, YNNKEL (reference sequence). With V trimmed by 3 bases and J by 7 bases, 19 bases remained unmatched. DNA of the CDR3: TGTGCCAGCAGCCATGGTGGAGCAGGTAGAGGGACTAGCGGGCGGAATGAGCAGTTCTTC. This sequence encodes CASSHGGAGRGTSGRNEQFF.

The CDR3: CASSQELTSGGAGDTGELFF. The CDR3 nucleotides are TGCGCCAGCAGCCAAGAACTCACTAGCGGGGGGGCCGGGGACACCGGGGAGCTGTTTTTT. This chain joins TRBV4-3 and TRBJ2-2, with 13 bases aligning to TRBD2. The germline V gene encodes CDR1 LGHNA and CDR2 YSLEER. CDR3 length equals 20 residues. The V segment lost 0 bases and the J segment 3 bases; nucleotides outside the gene matches: 10.

DNA for the CDR3: TGTGCCAGCAGCCTGGGACAAGCCGGGGAGCTGTTTTTT. Its protein is CASSLGQAGELFF. The chain combines TRBV4-2 with TRBJ2-2; tentatively, D is TRBD1 (6 bases). Trimming stripped 4 bases from V and 6 bases from J, with 9 bases between. The germline gives CDR1 LGHNA, CDR2 YNFKEQ. The CDR3 runs 13 residues.

V gene TRBV27 combines with J gene TRBJ2-7; 11 bases are a match to TRBD2. V gave up 0 bases and J gave up 4 bases; unmatched junction bases: 2. This CDR3 is built from 15 residues. Germline-derived CDR1 and CDR2 are MNHEY and SMNVEV (reference sequence). CDR3 sequence: CASSLSTSGGYEQYF. Written as DNA, the CDR3 is TGTGCCAGCAGTTTATCCACTAGCGGGGGTTACGAGCAGTACTTC.

V gene TRBV28 combines with J gene TRBJ2-5; 10 bases map to TRBD2. Germline V gene lookup returns CDR1 MDHEN and CDR2 SYDVKM. The CDR3 extends over 16 amino acids. V lost 5 bases to trimming and J lost 5 bases; unmatched junction nucleotides: 11. The CDR3, as DNA: TGTGCCAGCAGTGCACCGGGACTAGCGTTATTGGAGACCCAGTACTTC. The encoded protein is CASSAPGLALLETQYF.

The chain recombines TRBV4-3 with TRBJ2-1, with TRBD2 matching over 12 bases. This CDR3 contains 15 residues. With 3 bases clipped from V and 9 bases from J, the junction kept 6 bases outside the gene matches. Germline-derived CDR1 and CDR2 are LGHNA and YSLEER. CDR3 in DNA: TGCGCCAGCAGCCACCGACTAGCGGGGGAGAGTGAGCAGTTCTTC. This gives the protein CASSHRLAGESEQFF.

The V and J genes are TRBV7-9 and TRBJ1-1; tentatively, D is TRBD1 (5 bases). The germline V and J ends were trimmed by 1 base and 6 bases, with 12 bases remaining between them. Germline V gene data show CDR1 as SEHNR and CDR2 as FQNEAQ (reference sequence). The CDR3 contains 14 residues. CDR3 sequence reads: CASSLGFQGPEAFF. The CDR3, as DNA: TGTGCCAGCAGCTTAGGATTCCAGGGTCCTGAAGCTTTCTTT.

Regarding this clone: A junction end diverges from the germline sequence, so it may reflect a read error. J is TRBJ1-6 and V is TRBV18; TRBD1 is a possible D gene (6 bases). There are 15 residues in the CDR3. CDR1 and CDR2 (germline): KGHSH, LQKENI. CDR3 nucleotides: TGTGCCAGCTCACCACGGTGGACAGAGGATTCACCCCCCCACTTT. Translation gives CASSPRWTEDSPPHF.

This chain connects TRBV29-1 to TRBJ2-2, with D unclear. CDR1 is SQVTM, CDR2 ANQGSEA, per germline. The V and J ends lost 2 bases and 1 base respectively, with 5 bases between them. This CDR3 has 13 residues. DNA for the CDR3: TGCAGCGTTGAATTCGGGAACACCGGGGAGCTGTTTTTT. Amino acids: CSVEFGNTGELFF.

This chain uses TRBV11-2 with TRBJ1-3, with D unclear. V dropped 0 bases and J dropped 1 base, with 10 bases sitting between them. The CDR3 consists of 16 residues. The germline CDR1 and CDR2 sequences are SGHAT and FQNNGV. The CDR3 region is CASSLEGGGSGNTIYF. The DNA for the CDR3 is TGTGCCAGCAGCTTAGAAGGCGGAGGATCTGGAAACACCATATATTTT. The full variable domain, in which reference TRBV11-2 and TRBJ1-3 provide the parts outside the CDR3, is EAGVAQSPRYKIIEKRQSVAFWCNPISGHATLYWYQQILGQGPKLLIQFQNNGVVDDSQLPKDRFSAERLKGVDSTLKIQPAKLEDSAVYLCASSLEGGGSGNTIYFGEGSWLTVV.

V is TRBV6-2 or TRBV6-3 and J is TRBJ2-6, with TRBD1 matching 7 bases. The V and J ends lost 6 bases and 2 bases, in that order; junction bases with no gene match: 1. The CDR3 covers 14 residues. The germline V gene has CDR1 MNHEY and CDR2 SVGEGT. The CDR3 region has the DNA TGTGCCAGCAGCGACAGGGCTGGGGCCAACGTCCTGACTTTC. Amino acids: CASSDRAGANVLTF.

V and J are TRBV29-1 and TRBJ2-3, with 14 bases matching TRBD2. This CDR3 contains 17 residues. V lost 4 bases, J lost 2 bases, and 8 bases stayed unmatched. CDR1 and CDR2 from the germline V gene are SQVTM and ANQGSEA. CDR3 in amino acids: CSVGGLAGERFTDTQYF. The CDR3 DNA reads TGCAGCGTTGGGGGACTAGCGGGGGAGAGATTCACAGATACGCAGTATTTT.

V gene TRBV9 combines with J gene TRBJ2-1; D is perhaps TRBD1 (7 bases). Germline loops: CDR1 SGDLS, CDR2 YYNGEE. V lost 4 bases and J 3 bases, leaving 17 bases between the germline ends. This CDR3 is built from 16 residues. Here the CDR3 DNA reads TGTGCCAGCAGCCCACGGAGGGGGCGCGGCTACAATGAGCAGTTCTTC. Its protein product is CASSPRRGRGYNEQFF.

This clone appeared a single time. V gene TRBV14 combines with J gene TRBJ2-3, with 11 nucleotides matching TRBD2. CDR1 is SGHDN, CDR2 FVKESK, per germline. Losses at the gene ends were 4 bases for V and 0 bases for J; bases not matched to a gene: 3. The CDR3 has 16 amino acids. This CDR3 reads CASSPWTSGSTDTQYF. DNA of the CDR3: TGTGCCAGCAGCCCCTGGACTAGCGGGAGCACAGATACGCAGTATTTT.

DNA of the CDR3: TGTGCCAGCAGTCTCGAGGATACGCAGTATTTT. This codes for CASSLEDTQYF. The rearrangement links TRBV12-3 or TRBV12-4 to TRBJ2-3; no clear D. V shed 5 bases and J shed 6 bases, with 6 bases lying between them. CDR3 size: 11 residues.